The 8 T cell receptor beta chains below come from one sample, sequenced in a study of shared clonotypes between healthy human individuals. Positively selected for CCR7, the CD45RO-negative cells used as naive CD8 cells excluded terminally differentiated effector memory CD45RA+ cells. Libraries were prepared by immunoSEQ multiplex PCR; TCRdb keeps only in-frame clonotypes and omits some of them. The data hold 2 million to 2.5 million clones, with more than 85% observed a single time. The sequencing sample was made of naive CD8+ T cells from PBMCs. The receptors were gathered from a young man in good health. Some clones in this sample may be carry-over from other donors' samples.

The rearrangement uses TRBV5-1 and TRBJ1-2; no reliable D call. Germline assignment: CDR1 SGHRS and CDR2 YFSETQ. The ends were cut back, 0 bases at V and 1 base at J, with 13 bases in the middle. The CDR3 consists of 16 residues. For the CDR3, the DNA is TGCGCCAGCAGCTTGGAAACCCGGATTGGTAACTATGGCTACACCTTC. Its protein product is CASSLETRIGNYGYTF. Looking up the rest from reference TRBV5-1 and TRBJ1-2 gives the full variable domain: KAGVTQTPRYLIKTRGQQVTLSCSPISGHRSVSWYQQTPGQGLQFLFEYFSETQRNKGNFPGRFSGRQFSNSRSEMNVSTLELGDSALYLCASSLETRIGNYGYTFGSGTRLTVV.

This clone was found a few times. The chain couples TRBV28 to TRBJ1-1; 8 bases fit TRBD1. V lost 4 bases, J lost 0 bases, and 4 bases stayed unmatched. The CDR3 has 15 amino acids. Looked up from germline, CDR1 is MDHEN and CDR2 is SYDVKM. CDR3 amino acids: CASSYSTGVNTEAFF. The DNA of the CDR3 is TGTGCCAGCAGTTATTCGACAGGGGTGAACACTGAAGCTTTCTTT.

This chain links TRBV2 with TRBJ2-2, with TRBD1 matching 8 bases. CDR1 is SNHLY and CDR2 is FYNNEI in the germline V gene. The CDR3 spans 14 residues. J gave up 0 bases and V 9 bases, and 3 bases lay outside the gene matches. This CDR3 reads CASSGGANTGELFF. Written as DNA, the CDR3 is TGTGCCAGTTCAGGGGGCGCGAACACCGGGGAGCTGTTTTTT. The complete variable domain, with remaining parts taken from reference TRBV2 and TRBJ2-2, reads EPEVTQTPSHQVTQMGQEVILRCVPISNHLYFYWYRQILGQKVEFLVSFYNNEISEKSEIFDDQFSVERPDGSNFTLKIRSTKLEDSAMYFCASSGGANTGELFFGEGSRLTVL.

The chain combines TRBV5-4 with TRBJ1-5; no clear D gene. Trimming took off 0 bases at V and 3 bases at J, with 10 bases between the two ends. The CDR3 contains 15 residues. Germline V lookup: CDR1 SGHNT, CDR2 YYREEE (reference sequence). CDR3 in amino acids: CASSLASGFNQPQHF. The CDR3 DNA sequence: TGTGCCAGCAGCTTGGCCTCGGGTTTCAATCAGCCCCAGCATTTT.

This chain joins TRBV27 and TRBJ2-7, with unresolved D. The germline CDR1 and CDR2 sequences are MNHEY and SMNVEV (reference sequence). V lost 4 bases to trimming and J lost 2 bases, with 9 bases between them. The CDR3 length is 13 residues. CDR3 sequence (DNA): TGTGCCAGCAGTTCATTTAGGGCCTACGAGCAGTACTTC. The encoded protein is CASSSFRAYEQYF.

This clone was seen once. This chain links TRBV29-1 with TRBJ2-5; 7 bases line up with TRBD2. The CDR3 runs 14 residues. Germline V CDR1 and CDR2: SQVTM, ANQGSEA. V trimming: 8 bases; J trimming: 5 bases; junction bases outside the gene matches: 14. CDR3 loop: CSCYGGFPGETQYF. Here the CDR3 DNA reads TGCAGCTGTTACGGGGGGTTCCCGGGGGAGACCCAGTACTTC.

The chain has TRBV4-2 and TRBJ1-1, with D unclear. Trimming took 0 bases from V and 3 from J, leaving 11 bases between them. The germline gives CDR1 LGHNA, CDR2 YNFKEQ. The CDR3 is 15 amino acids. Here the CDR3 DNA reads TGTGCCAGCAGCCAAGAAGAGGAGGTTTACACTGAAGCTTTCTTT. Translating gives CASSQEEEVYTEAFF.

The J gene is TRBJ1-4, the V gene TRBV7-9, with a tentative D call TRBD1 (5 bases). V gave up 5 bases and J gave up 0 bases, with 10 bases separating them. Germline-derived CDR1 and CDR2 are SEHNR and FQNEAQ (reference sequence). The CDR3 totals 15 residues. In DNA form, the CDR3 reads TGTGCCAGCAGCGAGGGACCGTCAACTAATGAAAAACTGTTTTTT. This encodes CASSEGPSTNEKLFF.